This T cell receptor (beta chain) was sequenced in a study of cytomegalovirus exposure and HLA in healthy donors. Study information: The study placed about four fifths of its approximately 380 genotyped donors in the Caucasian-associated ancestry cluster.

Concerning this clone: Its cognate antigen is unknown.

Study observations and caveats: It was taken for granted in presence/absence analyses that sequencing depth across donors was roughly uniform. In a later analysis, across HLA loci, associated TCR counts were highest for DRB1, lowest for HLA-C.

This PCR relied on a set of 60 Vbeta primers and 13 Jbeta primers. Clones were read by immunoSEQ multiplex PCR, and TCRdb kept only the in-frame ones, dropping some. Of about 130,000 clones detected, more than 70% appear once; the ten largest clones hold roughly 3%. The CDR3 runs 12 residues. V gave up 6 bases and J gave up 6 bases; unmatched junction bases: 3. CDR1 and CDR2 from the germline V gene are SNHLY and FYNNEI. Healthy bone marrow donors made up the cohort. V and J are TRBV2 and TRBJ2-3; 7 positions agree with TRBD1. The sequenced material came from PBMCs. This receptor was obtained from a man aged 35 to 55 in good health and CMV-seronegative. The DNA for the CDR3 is TGTGCCAGCAGCACAGGGGCCGATACGCAGTATTTT. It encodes CASSTGADTQYF.